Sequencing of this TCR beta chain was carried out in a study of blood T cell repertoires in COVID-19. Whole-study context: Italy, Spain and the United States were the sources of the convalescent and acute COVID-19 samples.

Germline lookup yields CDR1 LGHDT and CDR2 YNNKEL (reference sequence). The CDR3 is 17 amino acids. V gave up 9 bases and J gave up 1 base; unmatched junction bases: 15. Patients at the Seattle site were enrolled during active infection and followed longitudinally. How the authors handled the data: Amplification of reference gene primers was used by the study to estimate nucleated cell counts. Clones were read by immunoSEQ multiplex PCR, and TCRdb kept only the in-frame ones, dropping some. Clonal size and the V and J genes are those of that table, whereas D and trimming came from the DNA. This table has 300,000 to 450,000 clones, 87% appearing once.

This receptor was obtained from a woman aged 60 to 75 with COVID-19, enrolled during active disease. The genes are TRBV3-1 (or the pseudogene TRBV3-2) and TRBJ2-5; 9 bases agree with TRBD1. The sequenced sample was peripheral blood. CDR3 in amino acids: CASTSPRGTGTQETQYF. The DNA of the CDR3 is TGTGCCAGTACCAGTCCCCGAGGGACAGGGACCCAAGAGACCCAGTACTTC.